Listed below are T cell receptor beta chains from one sample, sequenced in a study of early T cells in non-severe SARS-CoV-2 infection. A single record per CDR3 protein comes from TCRdb applying MiXCR to the 5' RACE reads. The sample yields over 75,000 distinct CDR3 sequences, approximately 13% seen once. Material for sequencing was whole blood. These receptor sequences come from an adult who was a healthcare worker with PCR-confirmed SARS-CoV-2 infection or an uninfected control (not recorded which). CDR3s include the opening cysteine and the closing phenylalanine or tryptophan. D genes are given only for firm matches. Size is omitted from some rows. Given values are once, few, many or a class for expanded clones.

J: TRBJ2-1
length: 14
D: .
V: TRBV29-1
size: .
CDR3: CSVDQGGPYNEQFF
DNA: TGCAGCGTTGATCAGGGGGGACCATACAATGAGCAGTTCTTC

J: TRBJ2-5
length: 16
D: .
V: TRBV20-1
size: few
CDR3: CSAGTGSTSRVKTQYF
DNA: TGCAGTGCGGGGACAGGTTCGACTAGCAGGGTGAAGACCCAGTACTTC

J: TRBJ2-3
length: 18
D: TRBD2
V: TRBV11-2
size: many
CDR3: CASSVPGLAGGRTDTQYF
DNA: TGTGCCAGCAGCGTCCCCGGGCTAGCGGGGGGTCGCACAGATACGCAGTATTTT

J: TRBJ2-5
length: 16
D: .
V: TRBV6-5
size: many
CDR3: CASNERAGDWGETQYF
DNA: TGTGCCAGCAATGAGAGGGCAGGGGATTGGGGTGAGACCCAGTACTTC

J: TRBJ2-5
length: 16
D: TRBD1
V: TRBV6-5
size: .
CDR3: CASSYSAGGGQETQYF
DNA: TGTGCCAGCAGTTACTCCGCAGGGGGCGGACAAGAGACCCAGTACTTC

J: TRBJ2-7
length: 12
D: TRBD1
V: TRBV20-1
size: many
CDR3: CSAGTGTYEQYF
DNA: TGCAGTGCTGGGACAGGGACCTACGAGCAGTACTTC

J: TRBJ1-1
length: 12
D: .
V: TRBV15
size: many
CDR3: CATSREGFEAFF
DNA: TGTGCCACCAGCAGAGAAGGATTTGAAGCTTTCTTT

J: TRBJ1-2
length: 16
D: .
V: TRBV14
size: few
CDR3: CASSRRELGANYGYTF
DNA: TGTGCCAGCAGCCGGAGGGAGCTGGGGGCGAACTATGGCTACACCTTC

J: TRBJ1-1
length: 11
D: .
V: TRBV29-1
size: .
CDR3: CSTRMNTEAFF
DNA: TGCAGCACCAGGATGAACACTGAAGCTTTCTTT

J: TRBJ2-1
length: 15
D: TRBD1
V: TRBV19
size: .
CDR3: CASSLHRGTYNEQFF
DNA: TGTGCCAGTAGTCTTCACAGGGGGACCTACAATGAGCAGTTCTTC

J: TRBJ1-1
length: 13
D: .
V: TRBV7-2
size: many
CDR3: CASSLRGNTEAFF
DNA: TGTGCCAGCAGCTTACGTGGGAACACTGAAGCTTTCTTT

J: TRBJ2-5
length: 13
D: TRBD2
V: TRBV11-2
size: few
CDR3: CASSLGLVETQYF
DNA: TGTGCCAGCAGCCTAGGACTAGTCGAGACCCAGTACTTC

J: TRBJ2-5
length: 12
D: .
V: TRBV3-1
size: .
CDR3: CASSPGGGNQYF
DNA: TGTGCCAGCAGCCCAGGGGGGGGTAACCAGTACTTC

J: TRBJ1-4
length: 14
D: .
V: TRBV5-1
size: many
CDR3: CASSFQGTNEKLFF
DNA: TGCGCCAGCAGCTTTCAGGGAACTAATGAAAAACTGTTTTTT

J: TRBJ2-3
length: 19
D: TRBD2
V: TRBV28
size: many
CDR3: CASSSNGFSGGPRRDTQYF
DNA: TGTGCCAGCAGCTCGAATGGATTTTCGGGGGGGCCGAGGAGGGATACGCAGTATTTT

J: TRBJ2-2
length: 15
D: .
V: TRBV7-6
size: many
CDR3: CASSLAGANTGELFF
DNA: TGTGCCAGCAGCTTAGCAGGGGCGAACACCGGGGAGCTGTTTTTT

J: TRBJ2-1
length: 12
D: .
V: TRBV11-2
size: many
CDR3: CASSLLDNEQFF
DNA: TGTGCCAGCAGCCTTCTGGACAATGAGCAGTTCTTC

J: TRBJ1-5
length: 14
D: TRBD1
V: TRBV10-2
size: many
CDR3: CASSVQGGNQSQHF
DNA: TGCGCCAGCAGTGTCCAGGGGGGCAATCAGTCCCAGCATTTT

J: TRBJ2-1
length: 17
D: TRBD1
V: TRBV4-3
size: few
CDR3: CASSQYYRGSSPYEQFF
DNA: TGCGCCAGCAGCCAGTACTACAGGGGATCCTCTCCCTATGAGCAGTTCTTC

J: TRBJ1-1
length: 15
D: .
V: TRBV5-1
size: many
CDR3: CASSQQQSQVTEAFF
DNA: TGCGCCAGCAGCCAACAACAGTCCCAGGTTACTGAAGCTTTCTTT

J: TRBJ1-2
length: 14
D: .
V: TRBV4-3
size: .
CDR3: CASSQDGGYYGYTF
DNA: TGCGCCAGCAGCCAAGACGGGGGCTATTATGGCTACACCTTC

J: TRBJ1-1
length: 13
D: .
V: TRBV28
size: few
CDR3: CASSLQLGTEAFF
DNA: TGTGCCAGCAGTCTCCAATTGGGCACTGAAGCTTTCTTT

J: TRBJ2-5
length: 16
D: TRBD2
V: TRBV11-2
size: many
CDR3: CASSLGLAARQETQYF
DNA: TGTGCCAGCAGCTTAGGACTAGCGGCCCGCCAAGAGACCCAGTACTTC

J: TRBJ1-1
length: 13
D: .
V: TRBV11-2
size: .
CDR3: CASSYRRDTEAFF
DNA: TGTGCCAGCAGCTACAGGAGGGACACTGAAGCTTTCTTT

J: TRBJ2-7
length: 13
D: TRBD1
V: TRBV7-8
size: few
CDR3: CASSKYRGREQYF
DNA: TGTGCCAGCAGCAAATACAGGGGGCGTGAGCAGTACTTC

J: TRBJ1-2
length: 15
D: TRBD1
V: TRBV20-1
size: .
CDR3: CSANPTGATSAGYTF
DNA: TGCAGTGCTAACCCGACAGGGGCGACTAGCGCTGGCTACACCTTC

J: TRBJ2-7
length: 13
D: TRBD1
V: TRBV5-1
size: many
CDR3: CASAKTGSHEQYF
DNA: TGCGCCAGCGCAAAGACAGGGAGCCACGAGCAGTACTTC

J: TRBJ2-7
length: 14
D: .
V: TRBV5-1
size: few
CDR3: CASSSSWGGGEQYF
DNA: TGCGCCAGCAGCTCCAGTTGGGGCGGAGGAGAGCAGTACTTC

J: TRBJ2-5
length: 15
D: .
V: TRBV7-9
size: .
CDR3: CASSLSREAQETQYF
DNA: TGTGCCAGCAGCTTGTCCAGGGAGGCCCAAGAGACCCAGTACTTC

J: TRBJ2-4
length: 20
D: .
V: TRBV18
size: many
CDR3: CASSPGQGSEYGSAKNIQYF
DNA: TGTGCCAGCTCACCAGGGCAGGGGTCTGAATATGGATCGGCCAAAAACATTCAGTACTTC

J: TRBJ2-1
length: 16
D: TRBD2
V: TRBV6-2/TRBV6-3
size: few
CDR3: CASSLRGGVSYNEQFF
DNA: TGTGCCAGCAGTCTCCGCGGGGGGGTATCCTACAATGAGCAGTTCTTC

J: TRBJ2-7
length: 12
D: .
V: TRBV18
size: few
CDR3: CASSQQDYEQYF
DNA: TGTGCCAGCTCGCAACAGGATTACGAGCAGTACTTC

J: TRBJ1-3
length: 13
D: .
V: TRBV9
size: many
CDR3: CASSIRPGNTIYF
DNA: TGTGCCAGCAGCATCAGGCCTGGAAACACCATATATTTT

J: TRBJ1-2
length: 12
D: .
V: TRBV29-1
size: few
CDR3: CSGNRAWGGYTF
DNA: TGCAGCGGGAACAGGGCCTGGGGTGGCTACACCTTC

J: TRBJ2-3
length: 14
D: .
V: TRBV18
size: .
CDR3: CASSPDSNTDTQYF
DNA: TGTGCCAGCTCACCCGACAGTAATACAGATACGCAGTATTTT

J: TRBJ2-7
length: 14
D: .
V: TRBV7-9
size: few
CDR3: CASSLGLLKYEQYF
DNA: TGTGCCAGCAGCTTAGGGCTCCTGAAGTACGAGCAGTACTTC

J: TRBJ2-2
length: 18
D: .
V: TRBV20-1
size: .
CDR3: CSARVMAGTQPNTGELFF
DNA: TGCAGTGCTAGAGTTATGGCCGGGACTCAACCGAACACCGGGGAGCTGTTTTTT

J: TRBJ2-1
length: 14
D: .
V: TRBV28
size: .
CDR3: CASCGPGVYNEQFF
DNA: TGTGCCAGCTGTGGACCGGGAGTATACAATGAGCAGTTCTTC

J: TRBJ2-5
length: 14
D: .
V: TRBV5-6
size: many
CDR3: CASSLFTLGETQYF
DNA: TGTGCCAGCAGCCTATTCACCCTGGGAGAGACCCAGTACTTC

J: TRBJ1-5
length: 13
D: .
V: TRBV6-1
size: .
CDR3: CASSVYGDQPQHF
DNA: TGTGCCAGCAGTGTATATGGGGATCAGCCCCAGCATTTT

J: TRBJ1-5
length: 17
D: .
V: TRBV7-2
size: many
CDR3: CASSLGSPVGSNQPQHF
DNA: TGTGCCAGCAGCTTAGGCAGCCCCGTCGGGAGCAATCAGCCCCAGCATTTT

J: TRBJ2-3
length: 14
D: .
V: TRBV28
size: few
CDR3: CASREPASTDTQYF
DNA: TGTGCCAGCAGAGAGCCGGCTAGCACAGATACGCAGTATTTT

J: TRBJ2-2
length: 14
D: .
V: TRBV3-1
size: .
CDR3: CASSQVIATGELFF
DNA: TGTGCCAGCAGCCAAGTTATCGCCACCGGGGAGCTGTTTTTT

J: TRBJ1-1
length: 13
D: .
V: TRBV18
size: few
CDR3: CASFLGRNTEAFF
DNA: TGTGCCAGCTTCCTCGGACGTAACACTGAAGCTTTCTTT

J: TRBJ1-1
length: 13
D: .
V: TRBV5-5
size: many
CDR3: CASSAIRNTEAFF
DNA: TGTGCCAGCAGCGCGATTAGGAACACTGAAGCTTTCTTT

J: TRBJ2-3
length: 14
D: .
V: TRBV28
size: many
CDR3: CASSLVGFYVGRYF
DNA: TGTGCCAGCAGTTTAGTAGGGTTCTATGTAGGGAGGTATTTT

J: TRBJ1-3
length: 18
D: .
V: TRBV11-2
size: many
CDR3: CASLDPRPGSFSGNTIYF
DNA: TGTGCCAGCTTAGATCCCCGCCCAGGGAGCTTCTCTGGAAACACCATATATTTT

J: TRBJ2-3
length: 12
D: .
V: TRBV12-3/TRBV12-4
size: few
CDR3: CASSFDRGTQYF
DNA: TGTGCCAGCAGTTTTGACCGCGGTACGCAGTATTTT

J: TRBJ1-5
length: 15
D: TRBD1
V: TRBV28
size: many
CDR3: CASSLGQGMGQPQHF
DNA: TGTGCCAGCAGCCTAGGACAGGGGATGGGACAGCCCCAGCATTTT

J: TRBJ2-2
length: 13
D: .
V: TRBV9
size: many
CDR3: CASSVAGFGELFF
DNA: TGTGCCAGCAGCGTGGCCGGTTTCGGGGAGCTGTTTTTT

J: TRBJ2-1
length: 15
D: TRBD2
V: TRBV6-5
size: many
CDR3: CASWGSFGGGNEQFF
DNA: TGTGCCAGCTGGGGCTCATTCGGGGGAGGGAATGAGCAGTTCTTC

J: TRBJ2-7
length: 15
D: .
V: TRBV6-2/TRBV6-3
size: few
CDR3: CASSGTGSTSYEQYF
DNA: TGTGCCAGCAGTGGAACAGGGTCGACTTCCTACGAGCAGTACTTC

J: TRBJ1-2
length: 14
D: TRBD1
V: TRBV7-2
size: many
CDR3: CASTSRQGVYGYTF
DNA: TGTGCCAGCACCTCAAGACAGGGGGTCTATGGCTACACCTTC

J: TRBJ2-3
length: 13
D: .
V: TRBV28
size: many
CDR3: CASTGGGTDTQYF
DNA: TGTGCCAGCACTGGCGGGGGCACAGATACGCAGTATTTT

J: TRBJ1-4
length: 15
D: TRBD1
V: TRBV19
size: many
CDR3: CASSILGTGGRKLFF
DNA: TGTGCCAGTAGTATCCTCGGGACAGGCGGGCGAAAACTGTTTTTT

J: TRBJ2-1
length: 16
D: .
V: TRBV9
size: few
CDR3: CASSITSSGGYNEQFF
DNA: TGTGCCAGCAGCATAACTAGTTCCGGGGGTTACAATGAGCAGTTCTTC

J: TRBJ2-7
length: 14
D: .
V: TRBV6-5
size: .
CDR3: CASRVDPGSYEQYF
DNA: TGTGCCAGCAGGGTGGACCCAGGATCCTACGAGCAGTACTTC

J: TRBJ1-1
length: 14
D: .
V: TRBV3-1
size: many
CDR3: CASSQTMPGLEAFF
DNA: TGTGCCAGCAGCCAAACGATGCCGGGCCTTGAAGCTTTCTTT

J: TRBJ1-6
length: 17
D: TRBD1
V: TRBV7-9
size: many
CDR3: CASSFALSGQGNSPLHF
DNA: TGTGCCAGCAGCTTCGCCCTTTCCGGACAGGGAAATTCACCCCTCCACTTT